Sequencing of this T cell receptor (beta chain) was carried out in a study of cytomegalovirus exposure and HLA in healthy donors. Background on the study: Samples from HLA-typed donors yielded 65 million to 90 million unique TCRs in an early data release. Within the Caucasian-associated ancestry cluster were under 85% of the 350 to 400 genotyped donors.

The sample holds one count of this clone. The antigen is undetermined. Whole-study results and caveats: Whilst most TCR sequences proved rare, a subset of public TCRs occurred across many donors.

V lost 6 bases and J lost 6; bases outside the gene matches: 6. The CDR3 extends over 13 amino acids. Germline V gene lookup returns CDR1 SQVTM and CDR2 ANQGSEA. With 60 Vbeta and 13 Jbeta primers, the PCR was carried out. The repertoire was sequenced with immunoSEQ multiplex PCR; TCRdb's copy has only in-frame clones and lacks some. The repertoire includes some 150,000 clones, around 79% of them detected once, and 4.3% sits in the top ten. The sequencing input was PBMCs. The chain couples TRBV29-1 to TRBJ1-2, with 11 nucleotides matching TRBD1. This clonotype was obtained from a middle-aged man in good health and CMV-seronegative. The CDR3 sequence is CSVGQGAGDGYTF. In DNA, the CDR3 is TGCAGCGTCGGACAGGGGGCTGGGGATGGCTACACCTTC.